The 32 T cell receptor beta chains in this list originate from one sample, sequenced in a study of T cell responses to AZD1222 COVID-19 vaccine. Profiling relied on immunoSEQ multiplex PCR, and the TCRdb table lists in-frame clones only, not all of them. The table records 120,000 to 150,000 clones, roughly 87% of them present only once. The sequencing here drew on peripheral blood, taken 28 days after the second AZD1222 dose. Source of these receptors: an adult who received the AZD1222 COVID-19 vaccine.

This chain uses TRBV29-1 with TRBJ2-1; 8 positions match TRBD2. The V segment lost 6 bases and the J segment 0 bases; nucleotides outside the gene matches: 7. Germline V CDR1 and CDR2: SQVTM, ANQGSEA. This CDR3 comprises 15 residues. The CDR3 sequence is CSVGGLGSSYNEQFF. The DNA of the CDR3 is TGCAGCGTGGGGGGACTAGGAAGCTCCTACAATGAGCAGTTCTTC.

CDR3 sequence (DNA): TGTGCCAGCAGGGTGACCGGTGTCAACCAGCCCCAGCATTTT. It translates to CASRVTGVNQPQHF. The chain joins TRBV6-5 to TRBJ1-5; no definite D call. With 6 bases removed from V and 7 bases from J, the gap between germline ends came to 16 bases. Per the germline V gene, CDR1 is MNHEY and CDR2 is SVGAGI. This CDR3 contains 14 residues.

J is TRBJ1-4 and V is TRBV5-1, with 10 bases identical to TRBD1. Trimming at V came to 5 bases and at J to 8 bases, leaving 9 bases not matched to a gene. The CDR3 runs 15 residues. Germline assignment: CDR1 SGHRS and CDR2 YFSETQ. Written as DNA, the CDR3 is TGCGCCAGCAGGATGTCGTGGACAGGGGGGGAAAAACTGTTTTTT. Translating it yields CASRMSWTGGEKLFF.

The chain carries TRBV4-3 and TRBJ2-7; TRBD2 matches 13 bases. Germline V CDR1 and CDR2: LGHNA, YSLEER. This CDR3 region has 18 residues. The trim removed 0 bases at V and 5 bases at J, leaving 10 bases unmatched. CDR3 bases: TGCGCCAGCAGCCAAGAAAGCGGACTAGCGGGAGTAAACCACGAGCAGTACTTC. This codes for CASSQESGLAGVNHEQYF.

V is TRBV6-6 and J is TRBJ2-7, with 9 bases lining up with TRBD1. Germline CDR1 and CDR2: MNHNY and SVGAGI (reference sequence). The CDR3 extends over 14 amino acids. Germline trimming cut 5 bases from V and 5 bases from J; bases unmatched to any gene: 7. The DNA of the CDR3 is TGTGCCAGCAGTGCGGGACAGGGACCTAACGAGCAGTACTTC. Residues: CASSAGQGPNEQYF.

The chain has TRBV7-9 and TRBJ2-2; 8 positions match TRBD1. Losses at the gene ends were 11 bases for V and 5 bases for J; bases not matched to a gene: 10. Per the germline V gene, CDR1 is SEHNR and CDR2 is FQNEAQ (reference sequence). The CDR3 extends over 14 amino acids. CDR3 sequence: CALNPQGATGELFF. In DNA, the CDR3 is TGTGCCCTAAACCCCCAGGGGGCAACCGGGGAGCTGTTTTTT.

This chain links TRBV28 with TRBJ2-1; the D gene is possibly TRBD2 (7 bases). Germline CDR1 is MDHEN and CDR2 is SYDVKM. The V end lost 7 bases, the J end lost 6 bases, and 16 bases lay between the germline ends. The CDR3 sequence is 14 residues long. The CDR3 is CASNPLGGANEQFF. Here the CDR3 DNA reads TGTGCCAGCAACCCTCTGGGGGGGGCCAATGAGCAGTTCTTC.

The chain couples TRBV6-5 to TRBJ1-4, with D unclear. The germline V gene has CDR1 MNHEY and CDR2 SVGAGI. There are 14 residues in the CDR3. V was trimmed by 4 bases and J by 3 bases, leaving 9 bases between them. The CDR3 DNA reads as TGTGCCAGCAGTTCGTGGGGTTCTAATGAAAAACTGTTTTTT. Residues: CASSSWGSNEKLFF.

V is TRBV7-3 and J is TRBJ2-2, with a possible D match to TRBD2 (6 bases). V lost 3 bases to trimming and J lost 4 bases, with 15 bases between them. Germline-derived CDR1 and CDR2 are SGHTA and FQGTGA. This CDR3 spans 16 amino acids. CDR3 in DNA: TGTGCCAGCAGCTTCGCTAGCGCCAGAGGCACCGGGGAGCTGTTTTTT. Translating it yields CASSFASARGTGELFF.

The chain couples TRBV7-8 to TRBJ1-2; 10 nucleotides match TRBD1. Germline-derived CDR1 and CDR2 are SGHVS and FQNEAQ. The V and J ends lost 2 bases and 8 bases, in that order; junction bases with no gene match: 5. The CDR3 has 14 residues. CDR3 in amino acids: CASSLTGQGKGYTF. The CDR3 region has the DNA TGTGCCAGCAGCTTAACGGGACAGGGGAAAGGCTACACCTTC.

CDR3 bases: TGTGCCAGCAGTAAGATCGCGTCTAGCACAGATACGCAGTATTTT. Residues: CASSKIASSTDTQYF. This rearrangement joins TRBV6-5 to TRBJ2-3; no reliable D call. The CDR3 loop spans 15 amino acids. Germline CDR1 MNHEY, CDR2 SVGAGI. With 5 bases removed from V and 0 bases from J, the gap between germline ends came to 12 bases.

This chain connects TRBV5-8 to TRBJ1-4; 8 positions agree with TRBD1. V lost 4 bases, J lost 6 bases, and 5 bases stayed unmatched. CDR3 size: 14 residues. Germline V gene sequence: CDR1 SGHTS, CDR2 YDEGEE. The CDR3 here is CASSNQGADEKLFF. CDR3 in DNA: TGTGCCAGCAGCAACCAGGGGGCAGATGAAAAACTGTTTTTT.

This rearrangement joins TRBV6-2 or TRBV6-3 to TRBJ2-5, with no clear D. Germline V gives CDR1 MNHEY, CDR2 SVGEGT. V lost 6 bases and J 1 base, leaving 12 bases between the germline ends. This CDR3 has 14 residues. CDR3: CASSATDPQETQYF. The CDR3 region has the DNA TGTGCCAGCAGCGCGACCGATCCCCAAGAGACCCAGTACTTC.

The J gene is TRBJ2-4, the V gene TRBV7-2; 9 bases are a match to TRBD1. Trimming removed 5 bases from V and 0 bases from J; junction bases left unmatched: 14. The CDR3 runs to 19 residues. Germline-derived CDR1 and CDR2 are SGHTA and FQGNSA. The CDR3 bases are TGTGCCAGCAGCGCCCAGGGGAGGACAGGGGTAAAAGCCAAAAACATTCAGTACTTC. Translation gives CASSAQGRTGVKAKNIQYF. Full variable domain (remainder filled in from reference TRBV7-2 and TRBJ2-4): GAGVSQSPSNKVTEKGKDVELRCDPISGHTALYWYRQSLGQGLEFLIYFQGNSAPDKSGLPSDRFSAERTGGSVSTLTIQRTQQEDSAVYLCASSAQGRTGVKAKNIQYFGAGTRLSVL.

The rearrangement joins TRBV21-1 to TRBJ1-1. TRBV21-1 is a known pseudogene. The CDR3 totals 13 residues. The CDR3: CASWDREPPGAFF. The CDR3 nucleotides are TGTGCCAGCTGGGACCGGGAGCCGCCGGGAGCTTTCTTT.

CDR3 coding DNA: TGTGCCATCCGGGACGGCTCGGGCTACACCTTC. It specifies CAIRDGSGYTF. The chain has TRBV24-1 and TRBJ1-2; TRBD1 is a possible D gene (5 bases). The CDR3 spans 11 residues. CDR1 and CDR2 from the germline V gene are KGHDR and SFDVKD. V shed 11 bases and J shed 8 bases, with 14 bases lying between them.

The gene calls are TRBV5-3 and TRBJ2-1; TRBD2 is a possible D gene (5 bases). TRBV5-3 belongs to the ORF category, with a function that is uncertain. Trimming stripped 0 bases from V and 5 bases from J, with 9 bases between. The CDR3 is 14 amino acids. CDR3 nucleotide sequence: TGTGCCAGAAGCTTGGCAGGACTGCACAATGAGCAGTTCTTC. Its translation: CARSLAGLHNEQFF.

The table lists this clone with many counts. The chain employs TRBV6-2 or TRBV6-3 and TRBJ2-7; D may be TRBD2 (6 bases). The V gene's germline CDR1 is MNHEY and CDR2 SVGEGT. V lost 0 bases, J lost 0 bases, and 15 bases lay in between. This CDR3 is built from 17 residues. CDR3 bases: TGTGCCAGCAGTTACTCGATAGGCTCTAGCGTCTCCTACGAGCAGTACTTC. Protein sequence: CASSYSIGSSVSYEQYF.

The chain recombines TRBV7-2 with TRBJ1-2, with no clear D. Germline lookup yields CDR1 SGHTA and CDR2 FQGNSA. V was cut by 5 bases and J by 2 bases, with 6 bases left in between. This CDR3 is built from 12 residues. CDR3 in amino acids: CASSLTNYGYTF. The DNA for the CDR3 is TGTGCCAGCAGCCTAACGAACTATGGCTACACCTTC.

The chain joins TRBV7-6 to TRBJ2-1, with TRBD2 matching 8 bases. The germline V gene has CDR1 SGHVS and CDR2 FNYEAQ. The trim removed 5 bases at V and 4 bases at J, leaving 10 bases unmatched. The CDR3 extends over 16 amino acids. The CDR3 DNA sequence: TGTGCCAGCAGCCTAAAAGCGGGAGAGGGATACAATGAGCAGTTCTTC. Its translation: CASSLKAGEGYNEQFF.

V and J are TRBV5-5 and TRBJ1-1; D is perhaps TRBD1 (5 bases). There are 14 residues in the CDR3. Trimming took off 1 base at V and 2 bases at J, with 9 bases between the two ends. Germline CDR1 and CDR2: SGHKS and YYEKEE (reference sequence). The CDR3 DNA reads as TGTGCCAGCAGCTTGTTTCGGGGCAACACTGAAGCTTTCTTT. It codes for CASSLFRGNTEAFF. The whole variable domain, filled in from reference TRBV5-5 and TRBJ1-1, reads DAGVTQSPTHLIKTRGQQVTLRCSPISGHKSVSWYQQVLGQGPQFIFQYYEKEERGRGNFPDRFSARQFPNYSSELNVNALLLGDSALYLCASSLFRGNTEAFFGQGTRLTVV.

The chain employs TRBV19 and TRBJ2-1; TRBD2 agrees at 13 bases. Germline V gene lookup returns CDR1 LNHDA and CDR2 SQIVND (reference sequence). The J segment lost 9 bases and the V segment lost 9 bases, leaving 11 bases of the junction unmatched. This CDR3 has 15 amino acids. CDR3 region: CASGVGLAGAGEQFF. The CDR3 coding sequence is TGTGCCAGCGGAGTAGGACTAGCGGGAGCCGGTGAGCAGTTCTTC.

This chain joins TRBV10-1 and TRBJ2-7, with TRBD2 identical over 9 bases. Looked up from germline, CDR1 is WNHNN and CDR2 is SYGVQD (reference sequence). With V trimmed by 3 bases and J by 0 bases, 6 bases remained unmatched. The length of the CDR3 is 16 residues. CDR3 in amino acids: CASSDPRLAASYEQYF. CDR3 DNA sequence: TGCGCCAGCAGTGATCCGAGACTAGCGGCCTCCTACGAGCAGTACTTC.

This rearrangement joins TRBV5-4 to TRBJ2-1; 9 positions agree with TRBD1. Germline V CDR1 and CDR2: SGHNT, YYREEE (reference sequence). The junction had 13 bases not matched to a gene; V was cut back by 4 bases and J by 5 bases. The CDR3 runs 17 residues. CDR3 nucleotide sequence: TGTGCCAGCAGCCAAATTATGGGGACAGGGAAGAACAATGAGCAGTTCTTC. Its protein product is CASSQIMGTGKNNEQFF.

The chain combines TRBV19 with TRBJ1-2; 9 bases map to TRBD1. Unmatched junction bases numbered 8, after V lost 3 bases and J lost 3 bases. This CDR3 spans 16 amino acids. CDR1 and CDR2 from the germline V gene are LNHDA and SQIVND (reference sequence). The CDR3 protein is CASSIWGQGGDYGYTF. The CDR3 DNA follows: TGTGCCAGTAGTATCTGGGGACAGGGCGGAGACTATGGCTACACCTTC.

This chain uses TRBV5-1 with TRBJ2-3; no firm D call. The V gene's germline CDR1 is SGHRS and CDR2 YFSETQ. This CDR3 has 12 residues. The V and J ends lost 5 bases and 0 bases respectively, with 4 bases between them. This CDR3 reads CASSPSTDTQYF. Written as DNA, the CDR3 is TGCGCCAGCAGTCCGAGCACAGATACGCAGTATTTT.

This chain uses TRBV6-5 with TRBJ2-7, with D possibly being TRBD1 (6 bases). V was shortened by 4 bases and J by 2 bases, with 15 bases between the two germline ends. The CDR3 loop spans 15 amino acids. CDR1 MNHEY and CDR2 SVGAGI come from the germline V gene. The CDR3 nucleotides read TGTGCCAGCAGTTCATCCCAGGGGTTGCCCTACGAGCAGTACTTC. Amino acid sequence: CASSSSQGLPYEQYF.

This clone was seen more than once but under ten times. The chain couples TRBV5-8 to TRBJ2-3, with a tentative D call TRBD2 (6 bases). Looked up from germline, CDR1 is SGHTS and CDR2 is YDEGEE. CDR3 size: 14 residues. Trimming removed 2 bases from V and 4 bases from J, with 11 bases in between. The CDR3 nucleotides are TGTGCCAGCAGCTTCGGAGGGATCGCAGATACGCAGTATTTT. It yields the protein CASSFGGIADTQYF.

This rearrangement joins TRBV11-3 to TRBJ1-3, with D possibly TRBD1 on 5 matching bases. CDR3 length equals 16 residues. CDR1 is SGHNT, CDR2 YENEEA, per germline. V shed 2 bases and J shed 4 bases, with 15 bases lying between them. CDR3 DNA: TGTGCCAGCAGCTTAAGAGCGGGGCAGTCGGGAAACACCATATATTTT. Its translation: CASSLRAGQSGNTIYF.

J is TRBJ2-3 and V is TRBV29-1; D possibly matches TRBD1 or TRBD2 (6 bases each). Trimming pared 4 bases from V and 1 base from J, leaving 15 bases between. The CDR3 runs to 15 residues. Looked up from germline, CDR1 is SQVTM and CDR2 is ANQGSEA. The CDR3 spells CSVGGPWRGTDTQYF. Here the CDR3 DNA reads TGCAGCGTTGGGGGGCCATGGAGGGGCACAGATACGCAGTATTTT.

The CDR3 DNA is TGTGCCAGCTCACCACCGTCTCAGGGGGCGTATGAGCAGTACTTC. Encoded protein: CASSPPSQGAYEQYF. J is TRBJ2-7 and V is TRBV18; TRBD1 matches at 8 bases. With V trimmed by 0 bases and J by 7 bases, 8 bases remained unmatched. Per the germline V gene, CDR1 is KGHSH and CDR2 is LQKENI. This CDR3 has 15 residues.

The CDR3 protein is CASSLARGYEQYF. The DNA for the CDR3 is TGTGCCAGCAGCTTAGCCCGGGGCTACGAGCAGTACTTC. The chain recombines TRBV11-2 with TRBJ2-7, with D perhaps matching TRBD2 (5 bases). Trimming pared 1 base from V and 3 bases from J, leaving 7 bases between. Per germline, CDR1 SGHAT and CDR2 FQNNGV. This CDR3 spans 13 amino acids.